Listed below are T cell receptor beta chains from one sample, sequenced in a study of OX40 agonist ivuxolimab in advanced cancers. Data came from immunoSEQ multiplex PCR; TCRdb stores just in-frame clones and leaves some out. The sample records tens of thousands of clones, roughly nine tenths being singletons. Here the sequenced sample was CD4+ or CD8+ T cells sorted from blood, taken in a trial of the OX40 agonist ivuxolimab. These receptors all stem from an adult with an advanced solid tumor such as melanoma, head and neck, liver or kidney cancer. The CDR3 runs from the conserved cysteine through the conserved F or W. Fields, in order: J gene, V gene, clone size, CDR3 length, D gene, CDR3 protein, CDR3 DNA. The D gene is left open where the match is weak. Rows may omit the clone size; those that give it use once, few, many or a size class.

TRBJ1-4 TRBV14 once 14 - CASSLRGGNEKLFF TGTGCCAGCAGCCTCAGGGGAGGAAATGAAAAACTGTTTTTT
TRBJ1-1 TRBV7-8 - 12 - CASSPPRGRAFF TGTGCCAGCAGCCCACCGCGGGGTAGGGCTTTCTTT
TRBJ1-1 TRBV27 - 13 - CASSAWGATEAFF TGTGCCAGCAGTGCTTGGGGGGCCACTGAAGCTTTCTTT
TRBJ2-1 TRBV2 - 11 - CAVVLGNEQFF TGTGCCGTCGTCCTGGGCAATGAGCAGTTCTTC
TRBJ1-5 TRBV2 - 16 - CASRDTYLYSNQPQHF TGTGCCAGCAGGGATACGTACCTCTATAGCAATCAGCCCCAGCATTTT
TRBJ2-1 TRBV19 - 14 TRBD1 CASSMMTGGNEQFF TGTGCCAGTAGTATGATGACAGGGGGCAATGAGCAGTTCTTC
TRBJ2-7 TRBV30 - 15 TRBD1 CAWSSGTVNTYEQYF TGTGCCTGGAGCTCGGGGACAGTAAATACCTACGAGCAGTACTTC
TRBJ2-1 TRBV11-2 - 15 - CASSSFDEAWNEQFF TGTGCCAGCAGCTCGTTTGACGAAGCGTGGAATGAGCAGTTCTTC
TRBJ2-7 TRBV13 - 13 TRBD1 CASSQDRSYEQYF TGTGCCAGCAGCCAGGACAGGAGCTACGAGCAGTACTTC
TRBJ1-1 TRBV5-4 few 13 - CASSFWGGTEAFF TGTGCCAGCAGCTTCTGGGGAGGCACTGAAGCTTTCTTT
TRBJ1-1 TRBV16 - 12 - CASSQYPGLAFF TGTGCCAGCAGCCAATATCCGGGCTTAGCTTTCTTT
TRBJ2-3 TRBV5-1 - 16 TRBD1 CASSANAGGGSDTQYF TGCGCCAGCAGCGCAAACGCAGGGGGCGGGTCGGATACGCAGTATTTT
TRBJ2-1 TRBV5-6 - 12 - CASSLRDFEQFF TGTGCCAGCAGCTTAAGGGATTTTGAGCAGTTCTTC
TRBJ2-7 TRBV28 - 14 - CASSYEHPAYEQYF TGTGCCAGCAGTTATGAACACCCGGCCTACGAGCAGTACTTC
TRBJ1-1 TRBV4-1 - 14 - CASSPGLANTEAFF TGCGCCAGCAGCCCGGGACTGGCGAACACTGAAGCTTTCTTT
TRBJ1-2 TRBV4-3 many 18 - CASSQVPPQPYQHYGYTF TGCGCCAGCAGCCAGGTGCCCCCACAACCCTATCAGCACTATGGCTACACCTTC
TRBJ2-6 TRBV9 - 14 TRBD1 CASSPLTGVNVLTF TGTGCCAGCAGCCCCTTGACAGGGGTCAACGTCCTGACTTTC
TRBJ1-1 TRBV27 - 15 - CASSLWQGPNTEAFF TGTGCCAGCAGTTTATGGCAGGGACCAAACACTGAAGCTTTCTTT
TRBJ2-2 TRBV7-7 - 18 TRBD2 CASSPGRTSGSSTGELFF TGTGCTAGCAGCCCCGGCCGGACTAGCGGTTCTTCCACCGGGGAGCTGTTTTTT
TRBJ2-4 TRBV27 - 16 TRBD2 CASSWGLPAGGNIQYF TGTGCCAGCAGTTGGGGACTACCCGCGGGGGGAAACATTCAGTACTTC
TRBJ1-4 TRBV7-9 once 16 - CASSLVPGSPGEKLFF TGTGCCAGCAGCTTAGTCCCAGGGAGCCCAGGGGAAAAACTGTTTTTT
TRBJ2-3 TRBV6-5 - 15 - CASSYSGSSTDTQYF TGTGCCAGCAGTTACTCCGGCTCTAGCACAGATACGCAGTATTTT
TRBJ2-7 TRBV5-4 once 13 TRBD2 CASSHPGGFEQYF TGTGCCAGCAGCCACCCCGGGGGGTTCGAGCAGTACTTC
TRBJ2-7 TRBV7-2 - 11 - CASSLGAEQYF TGTGCCAGCAGCCTGGGGGCTGAGCAGTACTTC
TRBJ2-7 TRBV7-9 - 16 TRBD1 CASSPLPDRGRNEQYF TGTGCCAGCAGCCCGCTACCGGACAGGGGGCGGAACGAGCAGTACTTC
TRBJ1-2 TRBV6-6 - 12 TRBD1 CASSHRGDGYTF TGTGCCAGCAGTCACAGGGGAGATGGCTACACCTTC
TRBJ1-1 TRBV19 - 15 - CASSLYPGTNTEAFF TGTGCCAGTAGTCTCTACCCAGGAACGAACACTGAAGCTTTCTTT
TRBJ2-7 TRBV4-3 - 14 - CASSLGRGGYEQYF TGCGCCAGCAGCCTCGGAAGAGGGGGCTACGAGCAGTACTTC
TRBJ2-7 TRBV7-9 once 11 - CASSEGYEQYF TGTGCCAGCAGCGAAGGGTACGAGCAGTACTTC
TRBJ1-2 TRBV27 - 14 - CASSGGGANYGYTF TGTGCCAGCAGTGGTGGTGGGGCTAACTATGGCTACACCTTC
TRBJ2-7 TRBV6-5 - 14 - CASSYFGGDYEQYF TGTGCCAGCAGTTACTTCGGAGGGGACTACGAGCAGTACTTC
TRBJ2-1 TRBV27 - 14 TRBD2 CASSMSSGNNEQFF TGTGCCAGCAGTATGTCTAGCGGGAACAATGAGCAGTTCTTC
TRBJ1-2 TRBV19 - 15 - CASSLVPEGDYGYTF TGTGCCAGTAGCCTAGTCCCGGAGGGGGACTATGGCTACACCTTC
TRBJ1-2 TRBV29-1 - 13 - CSVPDSPNYGYTF TGCAGCGTTCCGGACAGCCCTAACTATGGCTACACCTTC
TRBJ2-7 TRBV5-4 - 19 - CASSQDLGLEGYWGYEQYF TGTGCCAGCAGCCAAGACTTGGGTCTCGAGGGTTATTGGGGCTACGAGCAGTACTTC